This T cell receptor (beta chain) is from a study of T cell repertoires in aging, cancer and after chemotherapy. CDR1 is SEHNR and CDR2 is FQNEAQ in the germline V gene (reference sequence). The CDR3 extends over 17 amino acids. TRB rearrangements spanning V, D and J were amplified using mixed TRB-A/B primers. MiXCR, run by TCRdb on the multiplex PCR reads, gives a single entry per CDR3 protein. The sample yields almost 2,500 distinct CDR3 sequences, 24% seen once. Whole-study findings and limits: No conclusions about immunological memory after chemotherapy can be drawn from the repertoire data. Compared with age-matched healthy donors, untreated hematological or solid cancer patients showed higher blood TCR clonality.

Comment on this clonotype: The antigen remains unidentified. The junction departs from the called germline gene at one end, perhaps through a read error.

TCR beta rearrangements were amplified from peripheral blood genomic DNA. The sequenced sample consisted of blood. The V call is TRBV7-9, the J call TRBJ1-2, with 11 bases aligning to TRBD1. The receptor was isolated from a human donor with a solid tumor. CDR3 nucleotides: TGCGCCAGCAGCCAAGCGACGGACAGGGGGCGAGGAACTGGCTACACCTTC. It encodes CASSQATDRGRGTGYTF.